A selection of T cell receptor beta chains follows, all from one sample in a study of blood T cell repertoires in COVID-19. Only in-frame clones appear in the TCRdb table, and some are missing; sequencing was by immunoSEQ multiplex PCR. Among some 65,000 clones, approximately 94% were seen once, and the ten largest hold about 3%. The sample comprised peripheral blood. The receptor source for this set is a man aged 65-85 years with active COVID-19. CDR3s include the opening cysteine and the closing phenylalanine or tryptophan. A D gene is named only where the DNA matches it firmly. The size field is filled for only some rows; it gives once, few, many or a size class.

v_call	j_call	clone_size	d_call	cdr3_nt	cdr3_aa
TRBV11-3	TRBJ1-4	.	TRBD1	TGTGCCAGCAGCCTCGAGACAGGGGGGGTTGAAAAACTGTTTTTT	CASSLETGGVEKLFF
TRBV7-8	TRBJ1-6	.	TRBD1	TGTGCCAGCAGAAGGGACAGCGGTTATAATTCACCCCTCCACTTT	CASRRDSGYNSPLHF
TRBV7-2	TRBJ1-1	.	.	TGTGCCAGCACCGACTCCCCGAACACTGAAGCTTTCTTT	CASTDSPNTEAFF
TRBV23-1	TRBJ1-1	.	.	TGCGCCAGCTGCACAGGGAAGACTGAAGCTTTCTTT	CASCTGKTEAFF
TRBV18	TRBJ1-5	once	.	TGTGCCAGCTCACAGACAGGTGGTAATCAGCCCCAGCATTTT	CASSQTGGNQPQHF
TRBV4-2	TRBJ2-3	.	TRBD2	TGTGCCAGCAGCCCGTTAGCGGGGGGCACAGATACGCAGTATTTT	CASSPLAGGTDTQYF
TRBV6-6	TRBJ2-1	.	.	TGTGCCAGCAGGGGCGACAATGAGCAGTTCTTC	CASRGDNEQFF
TRBV27	TRBJ1-2	.	.	TGTGCCAGCGGGAGGACGAGGACCTATGGCTACACCTTC	CASGRTRTYGYTF
TRBV4-1	TRBJ1-5	.	.	TGCGCCAGCAGCCCGGGCCTCCGAGGGAATCAGCCCCAGCATTTT	CASSPGLRGNQPQHF
TRBV19	TRBJ2-3	.	.	TGTGCCAGTAGTACGCAAGTCGGACACCTAAACACAGATACGCAGTATTTT	CASSTQVGHLNTDTQYF
TRBV18	TRBJ1-3	.	.	TGTGCCAGCTCCCTTGCCGGGAGCGCAAACGGAAACACCATATATTTT	CASSLAGSANGNTIYF
TRBV6-1	TRBJ1-5	.	.	TGTGCCAGCAGTGAAGTCCCGGGTAGCAATCAGCCCCAGCATTTT	CASSEVPGSNQPQHF
TRBV11-3	TRBJ2-7	.	TRBD2	TGTGCCAGCAGCTTAGACGGACTACCTACGGGGGGTGACGAGCAGTACTTC	CASSLDGLPTGGDEQYF
TRBV7-6	TRBJ1-6	few	TRBD1	TGTGCCAGCAGCTTAGCCCTAGGGACAGGCTCTTCACCCCTCCACTTT	CASSLALGTGSSPLHF
TRBV6-5	TRBJ1-1	.	.	TGTGCCAGCAGTAGCGCGGGGCGGGACACTGAAGCTTTCTTT	CASSSAGRDTEAFF
TRBV28	TRBJ2-1	.	.	TGTGCCAGCAGTCATCAGGGGGGCGAGTTGGTTAGGCAGTTCTTC	CASSHQGGELVRQFF
TRBV28	TRBJ1-1	once	.	TGTGCCAGCAGTTTAAATGGGAGGACTGAAGCTTTCTTT	CASSLNGRTEAFF
TRBV6-6	TRBJ2-1	.	TRBD2	TGTGCCAGCAGTTACTCAGCGGGGGACAATGAGCAGTTCTTC	CASSYSAGDNEQFF
TRBV5-5	TRBJ2-2	.	TRBD1	TGTGCCAGCAGCTTGACAGGGGCGGCTTTGCCCGGGGAGCTGTTTTTT	CASSLTGAALPGELFF
TRBV12-5	TRBJ2-5	.	.	TGTGCTAGTGGTTCCGAAGAGACCCAGTACTTC	CASGSEETQYF
TRBV18	TRBJ2-3	.	TRBD2	TGTGCCAGCTCACCCCTTGCGGGGGGGATGTCAGATACGCAGTATTTT	CASSPLAGGMSDTQYF
TRBV11-2	TRBJ1-1	.	.	TGTGCCAGCAGCTTAGGATCGGGCACTGAAGCTTTCTTT	CASSLGSGTEAFF
TRBV19	TRBJ2-1	.	TRBD2	TGTGCCAGTAGCCCAGATCGGCTAGCGGGGGGTGATGAGCAGTTCTTC	CASSPDRLAGGDEQFF
TRBV3-1/TRBV3-2	TRBJ1-1	few	.	TGTGCCAGCAGGAAGGACCGGGTCCTAACAGGGAGCACTGAAGCTTTCTTT	CASRKDRVLTGSTEAFF
TRBV5-1	TRBJ1-3	.	TRBD1	TGCGCCAGCAGCTTGGACAGGGGGCGAGGAGACACCATATATTTT	CASSLDRGRGDTIYF
TRBV5-1	TRBJ2-1	.	.	TGCGCCAGCAGCTTGGGTATAGCCTCCTACAATGAGCAGTTCTTC	CASSLGIASYNEQFF
TRBV5-1	TRBJ1-6	.	TRBD1	TGCGCCAGCAGCCCAGGACAGGGAAGGACACCCCTCCACTTT	CASSPGQGRTPLHF
TRBV3-1/TRBV3-2	TRBJ2-3	.	.	TGTGCCAGCCGACCGGCACTAGCTCCAGATACGCAGTATTTT	CASRPALAPDTQYF
TRBV11-2	TRBJ1-1	few	TRBD1	TGTGCCAGCAGCTACCCGACAGGGCGGAACACTGAAGCTTTCTTT	CASSYPTGRNTEAFF
TRBV9	TRBJ2-2	.	TRBD1	TGTGCCAGCAGCGGGGACAGGGATAAAAGAAGGACCGGGGAGCTGTTTTTT	CASSGDRDKRRTGELFF
TRBV5-4	TRBJ1-2	once	TRBD1	TGTGCCAGCAGCGCGGGACAGGTTAACTATGGCTACACCTTC	CASSAGQVNYGYTF
TRBV7-9	TRBJ2-3	.	.	TGTGCCAGCACCAGAGTTGGAGCGGGCTTAGATACGCAGTATTTT	CASTRVGAGLDTQYF
TRBV7-2	TRBJ2-1	.	TRBD2	TGTGCCAGCAGCCTGGGCCTAGCGGGAAACAATGAGCAGTTCTTC	CASSLGLAGNNEQFF
TRBV7-2	TRBJ2-5	.	TRBD2	TGTGCCAGCAGCTTTCAAGCGGGGGAAGAGACCCAGTACTTC	CASSFQAGEETQYF
TRBV7-9	TRBJ2-5	once	.	TGTGCCAGCAGCTTACCAGGGATAGAGACCCAGTACTTC	CASSLPGIETQYF
TRBV10-3	TRBJ2-7	once	.	TGTGCCATCAGTGAGGACGGACAACGCTACGAGCAGTACTTC	CAISEDGQRYEQYF
TRBV27	TRBJ1-2	.	TRBD1	TGTGCCAGCACACAGGGGGGTTCGAGCGGCTACACCTTC	CASTQGGSSGYTF
TRBV24-1	TRBJ2-5	.	TRBD1	TGTGCCACCAGTGATCCCGGCATGACAGGGGGCTTAAGTTTTATAGAGACCCAGTACTTC	CATSDPGMTGGLSFIETQYF
TRBV7-8	TRBJ1-1	.	TRBD1	TGTGCCAGCAGCTTAGACAGGGGGCTGAACACTGAAGCTTTCTTT	CASSLDRGLNTEAFF
TRBV5-5	TRBJ1-1	.	.	TGTGCCAGCAGCTTGTCAGGGACAAGCCTTCTGGGGACTGAAGCTTTCTTT	CASSLSGTSLLGTEAFF
TRBV6-6	TRBJ2-2	once	TRBD1	TGTGCCAGCAGCCTTATCGGACAGGTTAGCACCGGGGAGCTGTTTTTT	CASSLIGQVSTGELFF